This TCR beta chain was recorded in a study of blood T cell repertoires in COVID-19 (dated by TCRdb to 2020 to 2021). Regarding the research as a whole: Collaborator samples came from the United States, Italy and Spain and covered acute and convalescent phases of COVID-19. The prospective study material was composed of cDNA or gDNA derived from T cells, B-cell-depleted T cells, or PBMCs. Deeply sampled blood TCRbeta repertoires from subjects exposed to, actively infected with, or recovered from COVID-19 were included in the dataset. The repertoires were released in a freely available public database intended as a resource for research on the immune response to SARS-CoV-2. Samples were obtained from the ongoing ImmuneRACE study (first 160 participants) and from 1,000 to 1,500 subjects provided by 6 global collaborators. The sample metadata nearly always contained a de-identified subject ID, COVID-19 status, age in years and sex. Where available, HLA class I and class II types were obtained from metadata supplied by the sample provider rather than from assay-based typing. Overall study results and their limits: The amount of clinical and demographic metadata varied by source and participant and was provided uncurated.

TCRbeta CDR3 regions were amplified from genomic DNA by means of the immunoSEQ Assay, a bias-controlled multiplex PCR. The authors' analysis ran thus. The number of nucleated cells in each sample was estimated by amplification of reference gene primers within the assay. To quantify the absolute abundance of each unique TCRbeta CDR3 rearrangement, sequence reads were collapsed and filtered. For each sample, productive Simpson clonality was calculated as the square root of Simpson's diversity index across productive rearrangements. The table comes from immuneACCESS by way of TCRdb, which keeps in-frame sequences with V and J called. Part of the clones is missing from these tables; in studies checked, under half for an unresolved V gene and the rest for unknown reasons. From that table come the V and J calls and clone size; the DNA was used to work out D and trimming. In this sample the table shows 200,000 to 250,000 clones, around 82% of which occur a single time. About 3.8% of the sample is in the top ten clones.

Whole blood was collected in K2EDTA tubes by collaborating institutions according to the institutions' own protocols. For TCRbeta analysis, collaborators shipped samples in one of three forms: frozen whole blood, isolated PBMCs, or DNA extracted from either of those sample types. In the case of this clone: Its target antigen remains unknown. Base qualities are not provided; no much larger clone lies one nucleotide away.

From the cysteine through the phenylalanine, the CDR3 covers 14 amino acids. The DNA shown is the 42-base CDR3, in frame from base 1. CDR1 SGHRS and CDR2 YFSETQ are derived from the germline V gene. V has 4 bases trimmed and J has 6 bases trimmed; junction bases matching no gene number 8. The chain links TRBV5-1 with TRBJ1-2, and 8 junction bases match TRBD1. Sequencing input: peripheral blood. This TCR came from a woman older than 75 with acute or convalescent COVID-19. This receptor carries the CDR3 CASSQGGQGNGYTF. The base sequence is TGCGCCAGCAGCCAGGGTGGACAGGGAAATGGCTACACCTTC.